This T cell receptor (beta chain) was obtained from a study of brain metastases from non-small cell lung cancer. Findings and limits, study-wide: Paired brain metastases and primary tumors largely shared TCR repertoires. In about 60% of brain metastases, T-cell clones were expanded compared with matched primary tumors. Fewer infiltrating T cells were found in brain metastases than primaries.

Assay: immunoSEQ multiplex PCR; the TCRdb copy retains only in-frame clones and omits some. The sample records 4,500 to 5,000 clones, roughly 84% being singletons. Trimming left V 7 bases short and J 0 bases short, with 10 bases between. Germline V gene sequence: CDR1 MDHEN, CDR2 SYDVKM. CDR3 size: 15 residues. With regard to this clone: Its antigen is unknown.

The genes are TRBV28 and TRBJ2-6; D is ambiguous. The sequence derives from a donor aged 40 or over with non-small cell lung cancer. Input material: tissue from a brain metastasis. CDR3 residues: CASTSLDSGANVLTF. CDR3 DNA sequence: TGTGCCAGCACCTCCCTGGACTCTGGGGCCAACGTCCTGACTTTC.